A single sample gave rise to the 20 T cell receptor beta chains below, sequenced in a study of CD8+CD57+ T cells in acquired aplastic anemia. TCR beta VDJ and CDR3 profiling used genomic DNA as template. Via MiXCR, TCRdb re-called the reads, giving one row per CDR3 protein. This sample has some 240,000 distinct CDR3 sequences, with about 37% found just once. Sequenced sample: sorted CD4+, CD8+, or CD8+CD57+ T cells (not recorded which) from PBMCs. Receptors were obtained from a human donor in good health, serving as a control.

The J gene is TRBJ2-4, the V gene TRBV6-4; D is possibly TRBD1 (6 bases). The germline V gene has CDR1 MRHNA and CDR2 SNTAGT. The CDR3 consists of 18 residues. V was cut by 2 bases and J by 4 bases, with 21 bases left in between. The CDR3 loop is CASSDGWAHRTAKNIQYF. CDR3 in DNA: TGTGCCAGCAGTGACGGGTGGGCCCACCGGACAGCGAAAAACATTCAGTACTTC.

The rearrangement uses TRBV5-1 and TRBJ1-6, with D uncertain. V was trimmed by 4 bases and J by 8 bases, leaving 13 bases between them. Germline V gene lookup returns CDR1 SGHRS and CDR2 YFSETQ. The CDR3 totals 14 residues. CDR3 DNA sequence: TGCGCCAGCAGCCTAAGGACGGACGATTCACCCCTCCACTTT. This gives the protein CASSLRTDDSPLHF.

At least ten counts were recorded for this clonotype. The genes are TRBV7-9 and TRBJ2-7; D is unclear. Germline CDR1 and CDR2: SEHNR and FQNEAQ (reference sequence). V was cut by 5 bases and J by 5 bases, with 16 bases left in between. CDR3 length: 14 amino acids. CDR3 DNA sequence: TGTGCCAGCAGCCAACGCGCCAACAGAAACGAGCAGTACTTC. Amino acid sequence: CASSQRANRNEQYF.

The V gene is TRBV3-1, the J gene TRBJ2-3; D not resolved. The CDR3 spans 14 residues. Trimming left V 2 bases short and J 0 bases short, with 6 bases between. Germline V lookup: CDR1 LGHDT, CDR2 YNNKEL (reference sequence). CDR3 nucleotide sequence: TGTGCCAGCAGCCAACGCGGTAGCACAGATACGCAGTATTTT. The encoded protein is CASSQRGSTDTQYF.

This clonotype appeared many times. This chain links TRBV12-5 with TRBJ2-3; D call uncertain. CDR1 is LGHNT and CDR2 is FRNRAP in the germline V gene. Trimming removed 4 bases from V and 3 bases from J, with 8 bases in between. This CDR3 has 13 amino acids. CDR3 residues: CASGSSGTDTQYF. In DNA form, the CDR3 reads TGTGCTAGTGGTTCATCGGGTACAGATACGCAGTATTTT.

The rearrangement joins TRBV7-2 to TRBJ1-2; D gene uncertain. The CDR3 length is 13 residues. Trimming took off 1 base at V and 5 bases at J, with 8 bases between the two ends. Germline assignment: CDR1 SGHTA and CDR2 FQGNSA. This CDR3 is CASSLGIMYGYTF. The CDR3 nucleotides are TGTGCCAGCAGCTTAGGGATAATGTATGGCTACACCTTC.

V is TRBV18 and J is TRBJ1-6, with D hard to call. Germline V lookup: CDR1 KGHSH, CDR2 LQKENI. V was shortened by 5 bases and J by 11 bases, with 13 bases between the two germline ends. This CDR3 spans 13 amino acids. CDR3 in amino acids: CASSTDPETPLHF. Here the CDR3 DNA reads TGTGCCAGCTCAACAGACCCTGAGACACCCCTCCACTTT.

Points on this clonotype: A read error may be the cause here, since a much bigger clone is one base away. The CDR3 carries no conserved terminal phenylalanine or tryptophan, so it likely arises from a read error. V usage is TRBV7-9 and J usage is TRBJ2-7, with 9 bases lining up with TRBD1. Germline CDR1 reads SEHNR; CDR2 reads FQNEAQ (reference sequence). J was trimmed by 2 bases and V by 5 bases; bases with no gene match: 7. The CDR3 runs 15 residues. CDR3 bases: TGTGCCAGCAGCCGTGGACAGGGGATTACCTACGAGCAGTACCTC. Translation gives CASSRGQGITYEQYL.

The rearrangement joins TRBV5-6 to TRBJ1-6; the D gene is possibly TRBD1 (6 bases). The CDR3 is 14 residues long. Germline values: CDR1 SGHDT, CDR2 YYEEEE. V was shortened by 1 base and J by 10 bases, with 12 bases between the two germline ends. The DNA for the CDR3 is TGTGCCAGCAGCTTGTTCCCAGGGGAGTCACCCCTCCACTTT. Amino acid sequence: CASSLFPGESPLHF.

This clonotype was recorded many times. V is TRBV7-2 and J is TRBJ1-5; the D is unclear. V gave up 2 bases and J gave up 5 bases, with 7 bases separating them. Germline values: CDR1 SGHTA, CDR2 FQGNSA. The CDR3 is 13 amino acids. CDR3 residues: CASSLFWDQPQHF. The CDR3 region has the DNA TGTGCCAGCAGCTTATTCTGGGATCAGCCCCAGCATTTT.

This clonotype was picked up many times. The chain employs TRBV19 and TRBJ1-1; 7 nucleotides align to TRBD1. Germline V gives CDR1 LNHDA, CDR2 SQIVND (reference sequence). The ends lost 6 bases at V and 8 bases at J; junction bases unmatched: 9. This CDR3 is built from 13 residues. CDR3 region: CASSDRATDEAFF. CDR3 nucleotide sequence: TGTGCCAGTAGCGACAGGGCGACCGACGAAGCTTTCTTT.

This clonotype occurred a few times. The gene calls are TRBV6-5 and TRBJ1-2, with 9 positions matching TRBD1. The CDR3 has 15 amino acids. With V trimmed by 8 bases and J by 5 bases, 12 bases remained unmatched. Germline CDR1 MNHEY, CDR2 SVGAGI. DNA for the CDR3: TGTGCCAGCGTAGAGCCGGGACAGGGTGGTTATGGCTACACCTTC. Translated, it gives CASVEPGQGGYGYTF.

The rearrangement uses TRBV7-9 and TRBJ2-1; D is ambiguous. Germline V gives CDR1 SEHNR, CDR2 FQNEAQ (reference sequence). Trimming cost V 3 bases and J 7 bases, with 1 base left between them. There are 10 residues in the CDR3. This CDR3 reads CASSFNEQFF. The DNA of the CDR3 is TGTGCCAGCAGCTTTAATGAGCAGTTCTTC.

The count of this clonotype is one. It may be a read error: a sequence one base away is much more abundant. The chain recombines TRBV7-9 with TRBJ1-1; D remains ambiguous. Germline V CDR1 and CDR2: SEHNR, FQNEAQ (reference sequence). Between the trimmed V and J ends, which lost 7 bases and 1 base, there was a span of 10 bases. The CDR3 has 13 residues. Here the CDR3 DNA reads TGTGCCAGCAACTTCCTGCGGAACACTGAAGCTTTCTTT. This codes for CASNFLRNTEAFF. Based on the CDR3 plus reference TRBV7-9 and TRBJ1-1, the full variable domain is DTGVSQNPRHKITKRGQNVTFRCDPISEHNRLYWYRQTLGQGPEFLTYFQNEAQLEKSRLLSDRFSAERPKGSFSTLEIQRTEQGDSAMYLCASNFLRNTEAFFGQGTRLTVV.

This clonotype was counted at least ten times. The chain couples TRBV20-1 to TRBJ1-5; D not certain. Germline V gene sequence: CDR1 DFQATT, CDR2 SNEGSKA (reference sequence). This CDR3 spans 14 amino acids. V was cut by 3 bases and J by 3 bases, with 12 bases left in between. Here the CDR3 DNA reads TGCAGTGCTAGCGGGTCCGAGGTCAATCAGCCCCAGCATTTT. Its translation is CSASGSEVNQPQHF.

The chain joins TRBV7-6 to TRBJ2-2, with TRBD1 as a possible D gene (5 bases). CDR1 and CDR2 from the germline V gene are SGHVS and FNYEAQ. The CDR3 has 17 residues. With 11 bases removed from V and 0 bases from J, the gap between germline ends came to 22 bases. CDR3 DNA sequence: TGTGCCGCCCATACCGAAGACGACAGCGCGAACACCGGGGAGCTGTTTTTT. Its protein is CAAHTEDDSANTGELFF.

This clonotype appeared a few times. V gene TRBV29-1 combines with J gene TRBJ1-1, with D possibly TRBD1 on 6 matching bases. The V gene lost 2 bases and the J gene lost 1 base, with 8 bases spanning the gap. Looked up from germline, CDR1 is SQVTM and CDR2 is ANQGSEA. The CDR3 length is 13 residues. DNA for the CDR3: TGCAGCGTTGAAACAGGGACGAACACTGAAGCTTTCTTT. This sequence encodes CSVETGTNTEAFF.

The chain carries TRBV18 and TRBJ1-6; the D gene is possibly TRBD1 (5 bases). V lost 6 bases and J 9 bases, leaving 15 bases between the germline ends. The CDR3 contains 14 residues. Germline CDR1 KGHSH, CDR2 LQKENI. The CDR3 bases are TGTGCCAGCTCGCTCAGGGATGCGGGTTCACCCCTCCACTTT. Amino acid sequence: CASSLRDAGSPLHF.

In its sample, this clonotype was seen a few times. This chain links TRBV2 with TRBJ1-2, with 8 bases fitting TRBD1. The CDR3 extends over 12 amino acids. The V and J ends lost 7 bases and 7 bases, in that order; junction bases with no gene match: 5. Germline V lookup: CDR1 SNHLY, CDR2 FYNNEI. The CDR3, as DNA: TGTGCCAGCATGGGGGGACAGGCTGGCTACACCTTC. Translation: CASMGGQAGYTF.

Concerning this clonotype itself: A clone one base away is much larger, so this may be a read error. The J gene is TRBJ2-7, the V gene TRBV20-1, with D hard to call. The CDR3 contains 12 residues. The germline V and J ends were trimmed by 2 bases and 7 bases, with 12 bases remaining between them. Germline-derived CDR1 and CDR2 are DFQATT and SNEGSKA (reference sequence). This CDR3 is CSARTPYNEQYF. CDR3 in DNA: TGCAGTGCTAGAACTCCTTACAATGAGCAGTACTTC.